One and the same sample provided the 32 T cell receptor beta chains below, sequenced in a study of blood T cell repertoires in COVID-19. Generated by immunoSEQ multiplex PCR, the TCRdb table keeps only in-frame clones and is missing some. Of fewer than 200,000 clones listed, 80% to 90% are singletons. The sequenced sample was peripheral blood. The receptors derive from a man between 18 and 29 years old who had recovered from COVID-19.

V is TRBV11-3 and J is TRBJ2-1; 12 positions match TRBD1. CDR1 and CDR2 from the germline V gene are SGHNT and YENEEA. V gave up 3 bases and J gave up 4 bases; unmatched junction bases: 1. This CDR3 spans 15 amino acids. In nucleotides, the CDR3 is TGTGCCAGCAGCTTGGGACAGGGGGCATACAATGAGCAGTTCTTC. It encodes CASSLGQGAYNEQFF.

The V call is TRBV7-2, the J call TRBJ2-7; the D gene is possibly TRBD2 (6 bases). CDR1 is SGHTA and CDR2 is FQGNSA in the germline V gene. The CDR3 is 12 amino acids. V was pared by 3 bases and J by 8 bases, with 11 bases between. The CDR3 region has the DNA TGTGCCAGCAGCTTTGCGGGGAAACAGCAGTACTTC. It yields the protein CASSFAGKQQYF.

The CDR3 DNA follows: TGTGCCAGCAGCTTGCGGGTCACAGATACGCAGTATTTT. This sequence encodes CASSLRVTDTQYF. The gene calls are TRBV5-8 and TRBJ2-3, with D uncertain. There are 13 residues in the CDR3. The ends were cut back, 1 base at V and 2 bases at J, with 5 bases in the middle. The germline gives CDR1 SGHTS, CDR2 YDEGEE.

The chain joins TRBV9 to TRBJ2-3; TRBD1 aligns across 7 bases. This CDR3 is 16 amino acids long. The junction had 12 bases not matched to a gene; V was cut back by 3 bases and J by 5 bases. Per the germline V gene, CDR1 is SGDLS and CDR2 is YYNGEE. The CDR3 sequence: CASSAEVTGARDTQYF. In DNA, the CDR3 is TGTGCCAGCAGCGCCGAGGTCACAGGGGCCAGAGATACGCAGTATTTT.

The V gene is TRBV6-4, the J gene TRBJ1-6; maybe TRBD1 (5 bases). Germline values: CDR1 MRHNA, CDR2 SNTAGT. This CDR3 has 16 amino acids. Trimming shortened V by 10 bases and J by 2 bases, and 18 bases separated the two germline ends. The CDR3 DNA sequence: TGTGCCATCCCAACCGGGGGAAGTCCCTATAATTCACCCCTCCACTTT. Its protein is CAIPTGGSPYNSPLHF.

The gene calls are TRBV7-2 and TRBJ2-2; TRBD2 is a possible D gene (6 bases). Trimming pared 1 base from V and 7 bases from J, leaving 7 bases between. The CDR3 length is 13 residues. CDR1 and CDR2 (germline): SGHTA, FQGNSA. CDR3 in DNA: TGTGCCAGCAGCTTAGTGGGAGGCGGGGAGCTGTTTTTT. Its protein is CASSLVGGGELFF.

The chain carries TRBV28 and TRBJ2-5; 13 nucleotides align to TRBD2. Trimming took 2 bases from V and 4 from J; bases not matched to a gene: 1. Germline V CDR1 and CDR2: MDHEN, SYDVKM. This CDR3 region has 15 residues. The CDR3 is CASSLGLAGVETQYF. CDR3 nucleotide sequence: TGTGCCAGCAGTTTAGGACTAGCGGGAGTAGAGACCCAGTACTTC.

V usage is TRBV5-4 and J usage is TRBJ2-1, with a possible D match to TRBD2 (6 bases). The CDR3 is made up of 13 amino acids. The V gene's germline CDR1 is SGHNT and CDR2 YYREEE (reference sequence). The V end was cut by 5 bases, the J end by 2 bases, with 8 bases between. This chain's CDR3 is CASSRGTYNEQFF. CDR3 nucleotides: TGTGCCAGCAGTCGCGGGACCTACAATGAGCAGTTCTTC.

The rearrangement uses TRBV5-4 and TRBJ2-3; no definite D call. There are 13 residues in the CDR3. Germline CDR1 reads SGHNT; CDR2 reads YYREEE (reference sequence). V dropped 1 base and J dropped 2 bases, with 5 bases sitting between them. Here the CDR3 reads CASSLQITDTQYF. DNA for the CDR3: TGTGCCAGCAGCTTGCAGATCACAGATACGCAGTATTTT.

In this sample, this clone turned up once. The gene calls are TRBV19 and TRBJ2-1, with 12 bases fitting TRBD2. Germline loops: CDR1 LNHDA, CDR2 SQIVND (reference sequence). The CDR3 covers 17 residues. Unmatched junction bases numbered 10, after V lost 2 bases and J lost 8 bases. This CDR3 is CASSIPRTSGTTDEQFF. In nucleotides, the CDR3 is TGTGCCAGTAGTATACCCCGGACTAGCGGGACAACGGATGAGCAGTTCTTC.

The rearrangement joins TRBV13 to TRBJ2-1; D gene unclear. The CDR3 totals 12 residues. V gave up 8 bases and J gave up 9 bases, with 14 bases separating them. Germline loops: CDR1 PRHDT, CDR2 FYEKMQ (reference sequence). The CDR3 DNA follows: TGTGCCAGCGGCCCGATAGCCGGTGAGCAGTTCTTC. Translating gives CASGPIAGEQFF.

The chain employs TRBV2 and TRBJ2-5; 8 bases line up with TRBD2. V gave up 4 bases and J gave up 5 bases; unmatched junction bases: 12. Per the germline V gene, CDR1 is SNHLY and CDR2 is FYNNEI. CDR3 size: 16 residues. In DNA, the CDR3 is TGTGCCAGCAGTGCAACGGGAGGGCCTTCGAAGGAGACCCAGTACTTC. It encodes CASSATGGPSKETQYF.

V gene TRBV7-2 combines with J gene TRBJ2-4, with D possibly TRBD1 on 7 matching bases. Trimming cost V 5 bases and J 2 bases, with 16 bases left between them. Germline CDR1 and CDR2: SGHTA and FQGNSA. The CDR3 spans 16 residues. CDR3 sequence: CASSPGGTLTKNIQYF. The CDR3 nucleotides read TGTGCCAGCAGCCCAGGGGGGACCTTGACCAAAAACATTCAGTACTTC. Based on the CDR3 plus reference TRBV7-2 and TRBJ2-4, the full variable domain is GAGVSQSPSNKVTEKGKDVELRCDPISGHTALYWYRQSLGQGLEFLIYFQGNSAPDKSGLPSDRFSAERTGGSVSTLTIQRTQQEDSAVYLCASSPGGTLTKNIQYFGAGTRLSVL.

V usage is TRBV27 and J usage is TRBJ2-2; TRBD2 matches 10 bases. This CDR3 is built from 18 residues. Germline V CDR1 and CDR2: MNHEY, SMNVEV (reference sequence). The J segment lost 6 bases and the V segment lost 5 bases, leaving 15 bases of the junction unmatched. The CDR3 protein is CASSLRGLAGDKSGELFF. In nucleotides, the CDR3 is TGTGCCAGCAGTCTTCGCGGGCTAGCGGGAGATAAGTCCGGGGAGCTGTTTTTT.

The chain carries TRBV29-1 and TRBJ2-5; no firm D call. Trimming stripped 0 bases from V and 4 bases from J, with 15 bases between. The CDR3 runs 15 residues. Germline values: CDR1 SQVTM, CDR2 ANQGSEA. In nucleotides, the CDR3 is TGCAGCGTTGAAGAGTTTGGGCAGGTTGGAGAGACCCAGTACTTC. It is translated as CSVEEFGQVGETQYF.

CDR3 sequence (DNA): TGTGCCAGCAGTTTCACGCGGATTCGGAACACTGACGGAGCTTTCTTT. As protein: CASSFTRIRNTDGAFF. The chain uses TRBV27 and TRBJ1-1; D unresolved. The CDR3 spans 16 residues. The V end was cut by 3 bases, the J end by 10 bases, with 24 bases between. The germline gives CDR1 MNHEY, CDR2 SMNVEV (reference sequence).

This clone was counted between two and nine times. The rearrangement joins TRBV6-5 to TRBJ2-2, with a weak D call TRBD2 (5 bases). V was pared by 4 bases and J by 6 bases, with 12 bases between. This CDR3 contains 14 residues. The germline CDR1 and CDR2 sequences are MNHEY and SVGAGI. CDR3 DNA: TGTGCCAGCAGTTCCGGGGTCCACTCCGGGGAGCTGTTTTTT. Translating gives CASSSGVHSGELFF.

The CDR3 region is CASSLSLRTGGSYNEQFF. Written as DNA, the CDR3 is TGTGCCAGCAGTCTATCGCTACGGACAGGGGGGTCCTACAATGAGCAGTTCTTC. V is TRBV28 and J is TRBJ2-1, with 10 bases that match TRBD1. Germline V gene lookup returns CDR1 MDHEN and CDR2 SYDVKM. The CDR3 covers 18 residues. Losses at the gene ends were 5 bases for V and 1 base for J; bases not matched to a gene: 11.

V is TRBV5-1 and J is TRBJ2-1; TRBD1 matches at 7 bases. Per germline, CDR1 SGHRS and CDR2 YFSETQ. V was clipped by 3 bases and J by 3 bases; unmatched bases: 12. The CDR3 is 17 amino acids. CDR3 in amino acids: CASSSNPGTVNYNEQFF. CDR3 DNA sequence: TGCGCCAGCAGCTCTAACCCCGGGACAGTTAACTACAATGAGCAGTTCTTC.

As regards this clone: This same CDR3 is encoded by further DNA sequences in the sample. V is TRBV5-1 and J is TRBJ1-1; 8 nucleotides agree with TRBD1. The CDR3 extends over 14 amino acids. Looked up from germline, CDR1 is SGHRS and CDR2 is YFSETQ. V shed 4 bases and J 1 base; nucleotides not matched to a gene: 3. The CDR3 loop reads CASSSGQGNTEAFF. CDR3 coding DNA: TGCGCCAGCAGCAGCGGACAGGGGAACACTGAAGCTTTCTTT.

The chain uses TRBV12-3 or TRBV12-4 and TRBJ2-1, with D tentatively TRBD2 (6 bases). Trimming left V 3 bases short and J 10 bases short, with 13 bases between. CDR3 size: 13 residues. In nucleotides, the CDR3 is TGTGCCAGCAGTTTGGTCGTGCGGGAAGAGCAGTTCTTC. This translates into CASSLVVREEQFF.

The gene calls are TRBV7-2 and TRBJ2-3, with 14 bases identical to TRBD2. This CDR3 has 18 residues. V lost 4 bases to trimming and J lost 1 base; unmatched junction nucleotides: 7. The germline gives CDR1 SGHTA, CDR2 FQGNSA. The DNA of the CDR3 is TGTGCCAGCAGCTCCGGACTAGCGGGAGGAATACGCACAGATACGCAGTATTTT. Translation: CASSSGLAGGIRTDTQYF.

The chain recombines TRBV6-5 with TRBJ1-3; no definite D call. The CDR3 spans 14 residues. Germline CDR1 reads MNHEY; CDR2 reads SVGAGI. The V end lost 6 bases, the J end lost 4 bases, and 13 bases lay between the germline ends. The CDR3 nucleotides read TGTGCCAGCAGCACATCGACTGGGGGAAACACCATATATTTT. Translating it yields CASSTSTGGNTIYF.

The V call is TRBV6-1, the J call TRBJ1-3, with a weak D call TRBD1 (5 bases). Germline values: CDR1 MNHNS, CDR2 SASEGT. V lost 3 bases to trimming and J lost 2 bases, with 14 bases between them. This CDR3 has 16 residues. CDR3 nucleotides: TGTGCCAGCAGTGATCCGTGGACAAGCCCTGGAAACACCATATATTTT. Its protein is CASSDPWTSPGNTIYF.

CDR3 sequence reads: CASSLEGVGTYEQYF. In nucleotides, the CDR3 is TGTGCCAGCAGTTTAGAAGGGGTCGGCACCTACGAGCAGTACTTC. J is TRBJ2-7 and V is TRBV28, with TRBD1 as a possible D gene (5 bases). Trimming cost V 2 bases and J 2 bases, with 13 bases left between them. Germline CDR1 and CDR2: MDHEN and SYDVKM. The CDR3 totals 15 residues.

The chain combines TRBV27 with TRBJ2-1; D gene unclear. Trimming removed 4 bases from V and 0 bases from J, with 7 bases in between. Germline V lookup: CDR1 MNHEY, CDR2 SMNVEV (reference sequence). The CDR3 is 14 residues long. The CDR3 is CASSSLSSYNEQFF. In DNA, the CDR3 is TGTGCCAGCAGTTCATTGAGCTCCTACAATGAGCAGTTCTTC.

The CDR3 loop is CASTRGGYEQYF. The CDR3 region has the DNA TGTGCCAGCACCCGAGGGGGCTACGAGCAGTACTTC. This chain joins TRBV6-5 and TRBJ2-7; D might be TRBD1 (6 bases). This CDR3 has 12 amino acids. The V end lost 7 bases, the J end lost 3 bases, and 10 bases lay between the germline ends. Per the germline V gene, CDR1 is MNHEY and CDR2 is SVGAGI.

This clone was detected once. The chain is built from TRBV5-6 and TRBJ1-5; the D is unclear. V lost 3 bases, J lost 1 base, and 8 bases lay in between. CDR3 size: 14 residues. Germline V lookup: CDR1 SGHDT, CDR2 YYEEEE. The DNA of the CDR3 is TGTGCCAGCAGCTCCACACCCAGCAATCAGCCCCAGCATTTT. Protein product: CASSSTPSNQPQHF.

The rearrangement joins TRBV5-1 to TRBJ2-1, with 10 bases aligning to TRBD2. Per germline, CDR1 SGHRS and CDR2 YFSETQ. J gave up 9 bases and V 0 bases, and 6 bases lay outside the gene matches. The CDR3 covers 15 residues. The CDR3 nucleotides read TGCGCCAGCAGCTTGGGGACTAGCGGAAGGGGTGAGCAGTTCTTC. It encodes CASSLGTSGRGEQFF.

V and J are TRBV27 and TRBJ1-5, with a tentative D call TRBD1 (5 bases). V lost 3 bases and J 9 bases, leaving 12 bases between the germline ends. CDR3 size: 13 residues. Germline CDR1 reads MNHEY; CDR2 reads SMNVEV (reference sequence). The CDR3 coding sequence is TGTGCCAGCAGTTTTGGCAGTACAGGGCCCCAGCATTTT. Protein sequence: CASSFGSTGPQHF.

This chain joins TRBV9 and TRBJ1-1; D not resolved. The ends were cut back, 0 bases at V and 5 bases at J, with 8 bases in the middle. Germline V gene lookup returns CDR1 SGDLS and CDR2 YYNGEE. The CDR3 extends over 13 amino acids. This CDR3 is CASSVERTTEAFF. CDR3 DNA: TGTGCCAGCAGCGTAGAGAGAACGACTGAAGCTTTCTTT.

This clone appeared a few times. The chain recombines TRBV4-3 with TRBJ1-4; D is perhaps TRBD1 (5 bases). V was cut by 0 bases and J by 2 bases, with 7 bases left in between. Per germline, CDR1 LGHNA and CDR2 YSLEER. The CDR3 runs to 15 residues. DNA of the CDR3: TGCGCCAGCAGCCAAGACAGGGCCACTAATGAAAAACTGTTTTTT. Encoded protein: CASSQDRATNEKLFF.